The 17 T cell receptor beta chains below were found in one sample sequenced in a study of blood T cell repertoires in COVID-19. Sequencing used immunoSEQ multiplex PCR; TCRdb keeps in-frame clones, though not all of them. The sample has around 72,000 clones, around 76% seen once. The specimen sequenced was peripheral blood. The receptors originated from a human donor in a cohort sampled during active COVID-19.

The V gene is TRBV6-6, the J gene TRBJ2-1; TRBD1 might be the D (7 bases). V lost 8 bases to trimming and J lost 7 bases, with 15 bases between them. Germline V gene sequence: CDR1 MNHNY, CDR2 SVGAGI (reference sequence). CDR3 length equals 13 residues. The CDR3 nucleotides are TGTGCCAGCTCAGGGGGAGGAAAGAATGAGCAGTTCTTC. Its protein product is CASSGGGKNEQFF.

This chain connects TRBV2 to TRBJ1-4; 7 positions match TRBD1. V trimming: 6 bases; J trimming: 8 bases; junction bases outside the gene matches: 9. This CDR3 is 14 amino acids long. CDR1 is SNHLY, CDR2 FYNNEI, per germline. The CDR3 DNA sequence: TGTGCCAGCAGCCCAACAGGGGCGGGGGAAAAACTGTTTTTT. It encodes CASSPTGAGEKLFF.

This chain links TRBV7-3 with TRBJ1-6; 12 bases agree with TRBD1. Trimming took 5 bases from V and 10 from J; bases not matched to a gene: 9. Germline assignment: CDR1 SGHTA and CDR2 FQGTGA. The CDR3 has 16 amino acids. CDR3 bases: TGTGCCAGCAGCCACCGGGGACAGGGGGCTGGATCACCCCTCCACTTT. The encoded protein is CASSHRGQGAGSPLHF.

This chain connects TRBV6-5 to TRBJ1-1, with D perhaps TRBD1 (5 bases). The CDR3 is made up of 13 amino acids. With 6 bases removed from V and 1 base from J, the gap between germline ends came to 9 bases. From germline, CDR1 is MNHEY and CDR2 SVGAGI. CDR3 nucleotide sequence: TGTGCCAGCAGCCCAACAGGGAACACTGAAGCTTTCTTT. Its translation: CASSPTGNTEAFF.

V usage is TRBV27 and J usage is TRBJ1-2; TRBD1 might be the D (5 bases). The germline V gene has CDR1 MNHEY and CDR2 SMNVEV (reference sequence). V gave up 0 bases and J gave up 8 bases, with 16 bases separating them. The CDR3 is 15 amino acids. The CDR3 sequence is CASSLSGARGWGYTF. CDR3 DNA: TGTGCCAGCAGTTTATCAGGGGCCAGAGGTTGGGGCTACACCTTC.

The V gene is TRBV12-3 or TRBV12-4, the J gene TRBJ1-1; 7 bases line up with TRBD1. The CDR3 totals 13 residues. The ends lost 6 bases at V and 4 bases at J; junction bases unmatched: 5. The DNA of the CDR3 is TGTGCCAGCAGATTCGGGACAGTCACTGAAGCTTTCTTT. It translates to CASRFGTVTEAFF.

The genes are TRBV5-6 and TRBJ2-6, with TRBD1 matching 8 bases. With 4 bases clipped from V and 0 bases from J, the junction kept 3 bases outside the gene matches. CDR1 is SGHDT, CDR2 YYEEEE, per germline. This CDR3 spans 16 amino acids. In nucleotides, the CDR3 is TGTGCCAGCAGCCCACAGGGGGGCTCTGGGGCCAACGTCCTGACTTTC. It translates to CASSPQGGSGANVLTF.

The CDR3 sequence is CASSLFGTALREQYF. The CDR3, as DNA: TGTGCCAGCAGTCTTTTCGGGACTGCCTTGAGGGAGCAGTACTTC. This chain connects TRBV6-5 to TRBJ2-7; maybe TRBD2 (6 bases). V was pared by 5 bases and J by 7 bases, with 21 bases between. This CDR3 is built from 15 residues. Germline assignment: CDR1 MNHEY and CDR2 SVGAGI.

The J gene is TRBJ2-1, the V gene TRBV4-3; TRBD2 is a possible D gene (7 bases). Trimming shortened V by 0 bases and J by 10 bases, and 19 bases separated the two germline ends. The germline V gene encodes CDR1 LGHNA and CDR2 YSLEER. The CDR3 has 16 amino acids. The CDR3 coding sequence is TGCGCCAGCAGCCAAGATTATGGGGGGGGCCATAGGGAGCAGTTCTTC. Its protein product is CASSQDYGGGHREQFF.

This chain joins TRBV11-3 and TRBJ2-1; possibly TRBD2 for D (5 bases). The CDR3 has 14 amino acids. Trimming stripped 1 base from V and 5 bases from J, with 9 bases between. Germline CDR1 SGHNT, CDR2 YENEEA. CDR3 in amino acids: CASSLATRDNEQFF. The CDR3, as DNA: TGTGCCAGCAGCTTAGCGACGCGGGACAATGAGCAGTTCTTC.

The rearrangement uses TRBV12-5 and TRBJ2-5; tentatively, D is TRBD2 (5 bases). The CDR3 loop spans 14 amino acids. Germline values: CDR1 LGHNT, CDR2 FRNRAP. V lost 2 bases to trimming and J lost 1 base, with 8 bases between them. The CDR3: CASGLSGVQETQYF. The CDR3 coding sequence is TGTGCTAGTGGTTTGAGCGGCGTCCAAGAGACCCAGTACTTC.

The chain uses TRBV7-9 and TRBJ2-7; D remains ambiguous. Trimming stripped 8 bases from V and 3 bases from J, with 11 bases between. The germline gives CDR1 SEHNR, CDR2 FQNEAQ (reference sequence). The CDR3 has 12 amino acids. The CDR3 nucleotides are TGTGCCAGCTCCACCGAGGTCTACGAGCAGTACTTC. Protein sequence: CASSTEVYEQYF. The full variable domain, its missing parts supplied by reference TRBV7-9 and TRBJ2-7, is DTGVSQNPRHKITKRGQNVTFRCDPISEHNRLYWYRQTLGQGPEFLTYFQNEAQLEKSRLLSDRFSAERPKGSFSTLEIQRTEQGDSAMYLCASSTEVYEQYFGPGTRLTVT.

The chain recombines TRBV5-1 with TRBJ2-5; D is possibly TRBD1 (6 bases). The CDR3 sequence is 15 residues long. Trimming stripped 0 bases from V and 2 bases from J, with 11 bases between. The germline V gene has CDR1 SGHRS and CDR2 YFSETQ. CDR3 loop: CASSLDTGTQETQYF. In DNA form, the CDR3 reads TGCGCCAGCAGCTTGGATACAGGGACGCAAGAGACCCAGTACTTC. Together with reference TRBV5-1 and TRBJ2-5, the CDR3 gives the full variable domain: KAGVTQTPRYLIKTRGQQVTLSCSPISGHRSVSWYQQTPGQGLQFLFEYFSETQRNKGNFPGRFSGRQFSNSRSEMNVSTLELGDSALYLCASSLDTGTQETQYFGPGTRLLVL.

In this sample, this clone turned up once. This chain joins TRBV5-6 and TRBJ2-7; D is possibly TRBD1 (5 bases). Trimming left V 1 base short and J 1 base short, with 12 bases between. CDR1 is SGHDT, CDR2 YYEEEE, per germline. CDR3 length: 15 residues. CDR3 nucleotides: TGTGCCAGCAGCTTGAAACCCTGGACATCCTACGAGCAGTACTTC. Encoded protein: CASSLKPWTSYEQYF. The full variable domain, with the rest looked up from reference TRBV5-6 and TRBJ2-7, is DAGVTQSPTHLIKTRGQQVTLRCSPKSGHDTVSWYQQALGQGPQFIFQYYEEEERQRGNFPDRFSGHQFPNYSSELNVNALLLGDSALYLCASSLKPWTSYEQYFGPGTRLTVT.

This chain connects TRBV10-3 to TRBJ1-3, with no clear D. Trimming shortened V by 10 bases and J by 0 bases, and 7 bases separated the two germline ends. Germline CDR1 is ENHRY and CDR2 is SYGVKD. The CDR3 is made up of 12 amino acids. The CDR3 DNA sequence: TGTGCCACCGGGAGCTCTGGAAACACCATATATTTT. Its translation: CATGSSGNTIYF.

CDR3 nucleotides: TGTGCCAGCAGCTTAGTCGGAGGCTTGAGCGCTGAAGCTTTCTTT. This codes for CASSLVGGLSAEAFF. The chain is built from TRBV7-8 and TRBJ1-1; D unresolved. The germline CDR1 and CDR2 sequences are SGHVS and FQNEAQ. The germline V and J ends were trimmed by 1 base and 6 bases, with 15 bases remaining between them. The CDR3 length is 15 residues.

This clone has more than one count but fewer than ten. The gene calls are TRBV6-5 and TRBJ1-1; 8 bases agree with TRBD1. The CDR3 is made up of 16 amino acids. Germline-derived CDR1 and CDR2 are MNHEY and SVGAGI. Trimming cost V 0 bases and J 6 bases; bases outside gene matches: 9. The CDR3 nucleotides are TGTGCCAGCAGTTACTCGCGGGACAGGCTCAGGGCTGAAGCTTTCTTT. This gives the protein CASSYSRDRLRAEAFF.